These 2 T cell receptor beta chains share one sample of origin, sequenced in a study of blood T cell repertoires in COVID-19. Clones were read by immunoSEQ multiplex PCR, and TCRdb kept only the in-frame ones, dropping some. The repertoire consists of approximately 260,000 clones, with under 85% occurring once and the leading ten covering around 4.1%. Material for sequencing was peripheral blood. The source is a woman in her 40s with active or convalescent COVID-19.

The chain has TRBV28 and TRBJ2-2, with TRBD1 matching over 10 bases. V was pared by 6 bases and J by 6 bases, with 7 bases of the junction left unmatched. Looked up from germline, CDR1 is MDHEN and CDR2 is SYDVKM. This CDR3 comprises 15 residues. The CDR3 coding sequence is TGTGCCAGCAGCCTGCCGGGACAGGGGTCCGGGGAGCTGTTTTTT. This sequence encodes CASSLPGQGSGELFF. The complete variable domain, with remaining parts taken from reference TRBV28 and TRBJ2-2, reads DVKVTQSSRYLVKRTGEKVFLECVQDMDHENMFWYRQDPGLGLRLIYFSYDVKMKEKGDIPEGYSVSREKKERFSLILESASTNQTSMYLCASSLPGQGSGELFFGEGSRLTVL.

This chain joins TRBV6-1 and TRBJ1-5; 7 bases fit TRBD1. V shed 0 bases, J shed 2 bases, and the junction held 4 bases outside the gene matches. The CDR3 runs to 16 residues. Germline loops: CDR1 MNHNS, CDR2 SASEGT. This CDR3 is CASSEALGGRNQPQHF. Here the CDR3 DNA reads TGTGCCAGCAGTGAAGCGCTAGGGGGCCGCAATCAGCCCCAGCATTTT.